The 7 T cell receptor beta chains below all came from one sample that was sequenced in a study of blood T cells in healthy people across ages. Alongside a J-beta primer mix, a sample-barcoded 5' primer served in a second PCR lasting roughly 7 to 11 cycles. Each CDR3 protein is one row after TCRdb ran MiXCR on the 5' RACE reads. The data hold 650,000 to 950,000 distinct CDR3 sequences, with under 45% observed a single time. Material: blood. These receptor sequences come from a man aged 60 to 75 in good health.

The rearrangement uses TRBV28 and TRBJ2-3, with 11 bases identical to TRBD2. Germline CDR1 is MDHEN and CDR2 is SYDVKM. CDR3 length: 17 amino acids. J was trimmed by 2 bases and V by 3 bases; bases with no gene match: 7. The CDR3 region has the DNA TGTGCCAGCAGTTTTGATGGGACTAGCGGAATCACAGATACGCAGTATTTT. Translating it yields CASSFDGTSGITDTQYF.

This clonotype turned up a few times. J is TRBJ2-7 and V is TRBV12-3 or TRBV12-4; TRBD2 matches 11 bases. V lost 8 bases, J lost 0 bases, and 15 bases stayed unmatched. The CDR3 has 18 amino acids. This chain's CDR3 is CASGPSPTSGGNSYEQYF. CDR3 bases: TGTGCCAGCGGTCCATCCCCCACTAGCGGGGGAAACTCCTACGAGCAGTACTTC.

The chain uses TRBV27 and TRBJ1-2; 7 bases are a match to TRBD1. The length of the CDR3 is 13 residues. Germline assignment: CDR1 MNHEY and CDR2 SMNVEV (reference sequence). V lost 6 bases, J lost 3 bases, and 4 bases stayed unmatched. CDR3 residues: CASSQDRHYGYTF. The CDR3 region has the DNA TGTGCCAGCAGCCAGGACAGGCACTATGGCTACACCTTC.

The V gene is TRBV6-2 or TRBV6-3, the J gene TRBJ2-7, with TRBD1 as a possible D gene (6 bases). The ends were cut back, 7 bases at V and 2 bases at J, with 21 bases in the middle. The CDR3 is 16 amino acids. Germline V gene data show CDR1 as MNHEY and CDR2 as SVGEGT. CDR3 sequence: CASTPWGRTNTYEQYF. CDR3 nucleotides: TGTGCCAGCACCCCATGGGGGCGGACCAATACCTACGAGCAGTACTTC.

This clonotype has just a few counts. It is unclear where the CDR3 begins or ends on the DNA, so no DNA is shown, and the CDR3 is as TCRdb lists it. The rearrangement joins TRBV6-2 or TRBV6-3 to TRBJ2-7; the D call in the table, TRBD2, was not verified against the DNA. The germline V gene has CDR1 MNHEY and CDR2 SVGEGT. The CDR3 spans 17 residues, counting both ends. CDR3 amino acids: CASSYFGPRTSAHEQYF.

This clonotype was counted only a few times. This chain uses TRBV7-2 with TRBJ2-7; D is possibly TRBD2 (5 bases). CDR3 length: 15 residues. V was shortened by 6 bases and J by 2 bases, with 17 bases between the two germline ends. From germline, CDR1 is SGHTA and CDR2 FQGNSA. DNA for the CDR3: TGTGCCAGCAGTATAGCCTCATTCGGGACCTACGAGCAGTACTTC. Amino acids: CASSIASFGTYEQYF.

A few counts support this clonotype. The chain joins TRBV7-8 to TRBJ1-2, with a tentative D call TRBD1 (5 bases). V was clipped by 7 bases and J by 2 bases, with 11 bases between them. CDR3 size: 13 residues. Germline CDR1 reads SGHVS; CDR2 reads FQNEAQ. The CDR3: CASNPGGNYGYTF. The DNA for the CDR3 is TGTGCCAGCAACCCGGGGGGGAACTATGGCTACACCTTC.